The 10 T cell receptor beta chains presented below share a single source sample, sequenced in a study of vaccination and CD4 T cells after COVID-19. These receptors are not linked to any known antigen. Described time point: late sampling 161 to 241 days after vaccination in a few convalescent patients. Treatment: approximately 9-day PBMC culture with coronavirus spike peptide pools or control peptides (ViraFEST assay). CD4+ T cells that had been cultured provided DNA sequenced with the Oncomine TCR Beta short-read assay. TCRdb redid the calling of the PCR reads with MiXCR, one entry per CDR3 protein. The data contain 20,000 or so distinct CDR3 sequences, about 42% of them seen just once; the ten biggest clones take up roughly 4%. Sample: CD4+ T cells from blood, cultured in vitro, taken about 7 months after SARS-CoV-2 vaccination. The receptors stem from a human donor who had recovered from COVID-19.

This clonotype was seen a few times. The CDR3 bases are TGTGCCAGCAGCAGAAGGGACTACGTAACAGATACGCAGTATTTT. It is translated as CASSRRDYVTDTQYF. The chain combines TRBV11-1 with TRBJ2-3; 7 bases match TRBD2. Germline V gene data show CDR1 as SGHAT and CDR2 as FQDESV (reference sequence). CDR3 length: 15 residues. J was trimmed by 3 bases and V by 5 bases; bases with no gene match: 8.

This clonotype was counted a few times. This CDR3 is CASTSGNTYEQYF. In DNA form, the CDR3 reads TGTGCCAGCACGTCCGGGAACACCTACGAGCAGTACTTC. The V call is TRBV28, the J call TRBJ2-7; the D gene is possibly TRBD2 (5 bases). V dropped 7 bases and J dropped 2 bases, with 12 bases sitting between them. The CDR3 contains 13 residues. Germline V gene sequence: CDR1 MDHEN, CDR2 SYDVKM.

CDR3 region: CASRTKLQGVAEAFF. The CDR3 DNA sequence: TGTGCCAGTAGGACCAAACTACAGGGGGTGGCTGAAGCTTTCTTT. The chain combines TRBV19 with TRBJ1-1, with TRBD1 identical over 8 bases. From germline, CDR1 is LNHDA and CDR2 SQIVND (reference sequence). J lost 6 bases, V lost 6 bases, and 12 bases had no gene match. The CDR3 is 15 amino acids.

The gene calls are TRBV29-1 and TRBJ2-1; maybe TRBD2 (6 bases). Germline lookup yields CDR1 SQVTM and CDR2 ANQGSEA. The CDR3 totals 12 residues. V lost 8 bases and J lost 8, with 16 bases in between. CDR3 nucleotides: TGCAGCTATGCGGGGTGGGGCGATGAGCAGTTCTTC. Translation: CSYAGWGDEQFF.

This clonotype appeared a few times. Written as DNA, the CDR3 is TGCAGTGTACCGTCCAGGGGTGGCAATCAGCCCCAGCATTTT. The encoded protein is CSVPSRGGNQPQHF. V gene TRBV20-1 combines with J gene TRBJ1-5; TRBD1 is a possible D gene (6 bases). CDR1 DFQATT and CDR2 SNEGSKA come from the germline V gene (reference sequence). CDR3 length equals 14 residues. The V end lost 7 bases, the J end lost 2 bases, and 15 bases lay between the germline ends.

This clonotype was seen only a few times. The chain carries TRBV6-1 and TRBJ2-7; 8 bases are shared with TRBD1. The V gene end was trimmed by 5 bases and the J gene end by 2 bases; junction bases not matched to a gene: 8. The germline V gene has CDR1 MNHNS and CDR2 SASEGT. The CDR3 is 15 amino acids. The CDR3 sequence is CASSRDRIIPYEQYF. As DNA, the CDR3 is TGTGCCAGCAGTAGGGACAGGATCATCCCCTACGAGCAGTACTTC.

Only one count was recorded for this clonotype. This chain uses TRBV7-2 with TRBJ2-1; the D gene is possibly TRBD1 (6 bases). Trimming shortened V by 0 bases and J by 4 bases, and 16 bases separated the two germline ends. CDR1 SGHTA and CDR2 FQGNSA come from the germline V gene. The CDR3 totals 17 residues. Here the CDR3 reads CASSLALGRGVYNEQFF. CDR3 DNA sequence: TGTGCCAGCAGCTTAGCGCTCGGCAGGGGCGTATACAATGAGCAGTTCTTC.

The chain's CDR3 is CASSSGGTSGDEQYF. In nucleotides, the CDR3 is TGCGCCAGCAGCTCGGGAGGGACTAGCGGGGACGAGCAGTACTTC. The chain carries TRBV5-1 and TRBJ2-7, with TRBD2 identical over 13 bases. This CDR3 comprises 15 residues. The J segment lost 5 bases and the V segment lost 3 bases, leaving 5 bases of the junction unmatched. Per germline, CDR1 SGHRS and CDR2 YFSETQ.

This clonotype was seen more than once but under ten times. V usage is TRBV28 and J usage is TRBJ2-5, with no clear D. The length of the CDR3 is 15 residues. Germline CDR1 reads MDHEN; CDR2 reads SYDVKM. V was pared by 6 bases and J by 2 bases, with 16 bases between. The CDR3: CASRNLGRPQETQYF. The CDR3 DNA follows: TGTGCCAGCAGAAACCTAGGGCGACCACAAGAGACCCAGTACTTC.

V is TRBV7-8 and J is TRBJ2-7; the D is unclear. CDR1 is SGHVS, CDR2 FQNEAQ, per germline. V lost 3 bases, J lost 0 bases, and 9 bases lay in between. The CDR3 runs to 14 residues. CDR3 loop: CASSLGGNSYEQYF. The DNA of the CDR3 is TGTGCCAGCAGCTTGGGTGGCAACTCCTACGAGCAGTACTTC.